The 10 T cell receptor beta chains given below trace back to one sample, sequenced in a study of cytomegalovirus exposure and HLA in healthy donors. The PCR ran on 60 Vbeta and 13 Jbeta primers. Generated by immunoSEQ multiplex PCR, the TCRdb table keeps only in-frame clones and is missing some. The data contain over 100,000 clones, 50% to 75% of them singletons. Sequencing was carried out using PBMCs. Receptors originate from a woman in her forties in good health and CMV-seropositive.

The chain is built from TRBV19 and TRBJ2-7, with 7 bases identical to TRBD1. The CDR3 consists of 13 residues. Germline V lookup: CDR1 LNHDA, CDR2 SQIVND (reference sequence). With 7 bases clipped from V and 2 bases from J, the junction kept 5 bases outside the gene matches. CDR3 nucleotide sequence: TGTGCCAGTACACAGGGGCCAACCTACGAGCAGTACTTC. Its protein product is CASTQGPTYEQYF. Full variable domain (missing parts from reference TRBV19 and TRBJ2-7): DGGITQSPKYLFRKEGQNVTLSCEQNLNHDAMYWYRQDPGQGLRLIYYSQIVNDFQKGDIAEGYSVSREKKESFPLTVTSAQKNPTAFYLCASTQGPTYEQYFGPGTRLTVT.

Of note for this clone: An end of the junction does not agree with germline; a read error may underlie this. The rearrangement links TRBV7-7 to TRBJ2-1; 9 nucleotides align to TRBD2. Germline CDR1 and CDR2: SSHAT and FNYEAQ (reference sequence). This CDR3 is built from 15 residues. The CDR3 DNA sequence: TGTGCTAGCAGCTTAAAGGCGGGAGGGGAAAATGAGCAGTTCTTC. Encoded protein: CASSLKAGGENEQFF.

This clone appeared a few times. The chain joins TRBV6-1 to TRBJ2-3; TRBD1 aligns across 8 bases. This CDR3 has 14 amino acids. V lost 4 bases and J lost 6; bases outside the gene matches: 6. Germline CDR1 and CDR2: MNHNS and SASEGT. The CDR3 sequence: CASSGQGAGDTQYF. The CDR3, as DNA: TGTGCCAGCAGTGGGCAGGGGGCGGGGGATACGCAGTATTTT.

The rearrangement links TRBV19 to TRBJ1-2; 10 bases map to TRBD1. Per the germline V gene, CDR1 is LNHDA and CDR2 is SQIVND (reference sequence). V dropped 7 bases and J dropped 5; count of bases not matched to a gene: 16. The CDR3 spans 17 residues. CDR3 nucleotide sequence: TGTGCCAGTAACCCGGGGACAGGGGTCCCTAGTATGTATGGCTACACCTTC. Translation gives CASNPGTGVPSMYGYTF.

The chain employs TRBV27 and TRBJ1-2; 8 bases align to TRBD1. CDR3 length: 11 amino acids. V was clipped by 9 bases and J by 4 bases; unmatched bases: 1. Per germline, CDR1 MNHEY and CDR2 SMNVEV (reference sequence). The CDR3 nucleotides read TGTGCCAGTGGACAGGGCTATGGCTACACCTTC. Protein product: CASGQGYGYTF.

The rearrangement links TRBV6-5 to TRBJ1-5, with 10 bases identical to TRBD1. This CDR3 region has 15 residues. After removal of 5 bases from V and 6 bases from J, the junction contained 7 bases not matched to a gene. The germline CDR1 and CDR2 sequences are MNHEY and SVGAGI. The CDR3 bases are TGTGCCAGCAGTACTGGACAGGGGGTAATTCAGCCCCAGCATTTT. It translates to CASSTGQGVIQPQHF.

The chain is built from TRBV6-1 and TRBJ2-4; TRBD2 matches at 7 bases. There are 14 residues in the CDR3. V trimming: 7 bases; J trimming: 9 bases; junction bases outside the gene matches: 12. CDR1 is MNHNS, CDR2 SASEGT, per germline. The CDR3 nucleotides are TGTGCCAGCAAAGGTTCGGGGGGTGACGGCATTCAGTACTTC. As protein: CASKGSGGDGIQYF.

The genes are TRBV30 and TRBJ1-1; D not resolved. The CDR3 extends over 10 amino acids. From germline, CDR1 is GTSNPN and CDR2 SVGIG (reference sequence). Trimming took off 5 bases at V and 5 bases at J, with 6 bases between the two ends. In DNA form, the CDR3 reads TGTGCCTGGTCGAGGACTGAAGCTTTCTTT. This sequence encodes CAWSRTEAFF.

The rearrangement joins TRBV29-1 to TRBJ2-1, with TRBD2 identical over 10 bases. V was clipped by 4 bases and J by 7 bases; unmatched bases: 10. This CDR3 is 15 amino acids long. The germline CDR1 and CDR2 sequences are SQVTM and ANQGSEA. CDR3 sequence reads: CSVVSSGRGVNEQFF. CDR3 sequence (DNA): TGCAGCGTTGTGTCTAGCGGGAGAGGAGTAAATGAGCAGTTCTTC.

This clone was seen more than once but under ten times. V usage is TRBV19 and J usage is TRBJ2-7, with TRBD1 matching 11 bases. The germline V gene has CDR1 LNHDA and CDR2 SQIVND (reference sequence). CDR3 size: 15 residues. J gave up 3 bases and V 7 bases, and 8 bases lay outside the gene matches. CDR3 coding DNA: TGTGCCAGTACCGACCGCGGGACAGGGGGCTACGAGCAGTACTTC. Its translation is CASTDRGTGGYEQYF.